The 12 T cell receptor beta chains listed next were all sequenced from one sample in a study of blood T cell repertoires in COVID-19. Measured with immunoSEQ multiplex PCR; TCRdb has only the in-frame clones, and not every one. Of 150,000 to 200,000 clones in the sample, roughly 85% are singletons; the top ten hold around a fifth. The sequenced sample consisted of peripheral blood. The source is a man in his sixties with active or convalescent COVID-19.

The chain has TRBV18 and TRBJ1-1; D is possibly TRBD1 (5 bases). Germline lookup yields CDR1 KGHSH and CDR2 LQKENI. The CDR3 runs 14 residues. V dropped 3 bases and J dropped 3 bases, with 11 bases sitting between them. In DNA form, the CDR3 reads TGTGCCAGCTCACCCGGCACAGGACACACTGAAGCTTTCTTT. It translates to CASSPGTGHTEAFF.

The CDR3 nucleotides read TGTGCCAGCAGCCTCCGTGGGGGGGGAAACACCATATATTTT. Translated, it gives CASSLRGGGNTIYF. The genes are TRBV28 and TRBJ1-3; possibly TRBD1 for D (5 bases). Trimming stripped 6 bases from V and 4 bases from J, with 13 bases between. This CDR3 has 14 amino acids. Germline lookup yields CDR1 MDHEN and CDR2 SYDVKM.

The rearrangement links TRBV6-2 or TRBV6-3 to TRBJ1-3; D is unresolved. Looked up from germline, CDR1 is MNHEY and CDR2 is SVGEGT. V was shortened by 0 bases and J by 0 bases, with 9 bases between the two germline ends. The CDR3 has 16 amino acids. CDR3 nucleotide sequence: TGTGCCAGCAGTTACTCGATCAGGTCCTCTGGAAACACCATATATTTT. This encodes CASSYSIRSSGNTIYF.

This chain links TRBV27 with TRBJ1-6; perhaps TRBD1 as D (6 bases). The CDR3 consists of 12 residues. Trimming left V 6 bases short and J 10 bases short, with 10 bases between. Germline values: CDR1 MNHEY, CDR2 SMNVEV (reference sequence). The CDR3 sequence: CASRGGKSPLHF. CDR3 nucleotides: TGTGCCAGCAGAGGGGGAAAGTCACCCCTCCACTTT.

By share, this clone ranks as medium-sized (0.01 to 0.1%). J is TRBJ2-7 and V is TRBV11-1, with D possibly matching TRBD2 (5 bases). Trimming shortened V by 1 base and J by 3 bases, and 10 bases separated the two germline ends. CDR3 length: 14 amino acids. CDR1 and CDR2 from the germline V gene are SGHAT and FQDESV (reference sequence). The CDR3 protein is CASSLGAGIYEQYF. The CDR3 DNA follows: TGTGCCAGCAGCTTAGGGGCCGGGATCTACGAGCAGTACTTC. Together with reference TRBV11-1 and TRBJ2-7, the CDR3 gives the full variable domain: EAEVAQSPRYKITEKSQAVAFWCDPISGHATLYWYRQILGQGPELLVQFQDESVVDDSQLPKDRFSAERLKGVDSTLKIQPAELGDSAMYLCASSLGAGIYEQYFGPGTRLTVT.

The chain has TRBV15 and TRBJ1-5, with D possibly being TRBD1 (5 bases). CDR3 length equals 15 residues. V was trimmed by 0 bases and J by 4 bases, leaving 10 bases between them. CDR1 and CDR2 (germline): LNHNV, YYDKDF (reference sequence). The CDR3 loop is CATSRDKGLNQPQHF. The CDR3, as DNA: TGTGCCACCAGCAGAGACAAGGGGCTTAATCAGCCCCAGCATTTT. The whole variable domain, remainder taken from reference TRBV15 and TRBJ1-5, is DAMVIQNPRYQVTQFGKPVTLSCSQTLNHNVMYWYQQKSSQAPKLLFHYYDKDFNNEADTPDNFQSRRPNTSFCFLDIRSPGLGDTAMYLCATSRDKGLNQPQHFGDGTRLSIL.

The V and J genes are TRBV1 and TRBJ2-1; TRBD2, the table's D call, was not compared with the DNA. TRBV1 is listed as a pseudogene. The length of the CDR3 is 16 residues. CDR3 nucleotides: TGCACCAGCAGCCACACCGGGACTAGCGGGTACAATGAGCAGTTCTTC. Translating it yields CTSSHTGTSGYNEQFF.

This chain uses TRBV14 with TRBJ2-3; TRBD2 agrees at 8 bases. Germline V gives CDR1 SGHDN, CDR2 FVKESK. This CDR3 region has 13 residues. V dropped 2 bases and J dropped 6; count of bases not matched to a gene: 1. The CDR3 reads CASSQSGGDTQYF. Written as DNA, the CDR3 is TGTGCCAGCAGCCAAAGCGGGGGTGATACGCAGTATTTT.

Here the CDR3 reads CATRPLDRSNQPQHF. For the CDR3, the DNA is TGTGCCACCCGACCCCTGGACAGGAGCAATCAGCCCCAGCATTTT. The chain links TRBV15 to TRBJ1-5, with 7 bases matching TRBD1. The CDR3 sequence is 15 residues long. Germline loops: CDR1 LNHNV, CDR2 YYDKDF (reference sequence). V lost 8 bases to trimming and J lost 1 base; unmatched junction nucleotides: 8.

The rearrangement uses TRBV5-6 and TRBJ1-2; 7 nucleotides align to TRBD1. The ends lost 4 bases at V and 8 bases at J; junction bases unmatched: 8. The V gene's germline CDR1 is SGHDT and CDR2 YYEEEE. This CDR3 contains 13 residues. The CDR3 reads CASSAGTVNGYTF. CDR3 nucleotide sequence: TGTGCCAGCAGCGCCGGGACAGTCAACGGCTACACCTTC.

The CDR3 is CASYEPQHF. The CDR3 nucleotides are TGCGCCAGCTATGAGCCCCAGCATTTT. V and J are TRBV5-1 and TRBJ1-5, with D unresolved. This CDR3 has 9 amino acids. V lost 7 bases and J 8 bases, leaving 4 bases between the germline ends. Germline V gives CDR1 SGHRS, CDR2 YFSETQ.

The table lists this clone with a count of one. The gene calls are TRBV5-1 and TRBJ2-3; D is unresolved. The CDR3 runs 14 residues. Germline V CDR1 and CDR2: SGHRS, YFSETQ. V shed 2 bases and J shed 0 bases, with 7 bases lying between them. CDR3 nucleotide sequence: TGCGCCAGCAGCTTAGACTTGAGCACAGATACGCAGTATTTT. This sequence encodes CASSLDLSTDTQYF.